This entry features one T cell receptor (beta chain) sequence. The J segment lost 6 bases and the V segment lost 5 bases, leaving 6 bases of the junction unmatched. Germline CDR1 and CDR2: SEHNR and FQNEAQ (reference sequence). The CDR3 contains 14 residues. The sample originates from a study of blood T cell repertoires in COVID-19. Sequencing was performed with immunoSEQ multiplex PCR; in TCRdb, only in-frame clones are kept and a portion is missing. The sample carries roughly 80,000 clones, over 75% recorded once. The chain employs TRBV7-9 and TRBJ1-3, with 8 bases aligning to TRBD1. This TCR derives from a human donor in a cohort sampled during active COVID-19. The specimen sequenced was peripheral blood. In nucleotides, the CDR3 is TGTGCCAGCAGCCGCGACAGGGGAGAAAACACCATATATTTT. This gives the protein CASSRDRGENTIYF.